This T cell receptor beta chain came from a study of blood T cell repertoires in COVID-19. This clone was seen just once. Participants were aged 18 to 89 years from approximately 25 US areas. The CDR3 loop spans 17 amino acids. Trimming pared 0 bases from V and 4 bases from J, leaving 18 bases between. Germline V gene data show CDR1 as LNHDA and CDR2 as SQIVND (reference sequence). Generated by immunoSEQ multiplex PCR, the TCRdb table keeps only in-frame clones and is missing some. The table has roughly 200,000 clones, around 85% seen once. Material for sequencing was PBMCs or T cells enriched from blood (not recorded which). This TCR derives from a man aged 35-49 years who had recovered from COVID-19. The chain has TRBV19 and TRBJ1-1; a possible D gene is TRBD1 (5 bases). CDR3 residues: CASSIDRTKQSTTEAFF. The CDR3 bases are TGTGCCAGTAGTATAGATCGGACAAAGCAGAGTACCACTGAAGCTTTCTTT.